The 28 T cell receptor beta chains presented below share a single source sample, sequenced in a study of T-cell reconstitution after alpha-beta-depleted transplantation in children. As it was prepared, the TCRbeta library received unique molecular identifiers. Using its own MiXCR run on the PCR reads, TCRdb lists one record per CDR3 protein. The data show 250,000 to 350,000 distinct CDR3 sequences, approximately 23% seen once. The sequencing used PBMCs, mostly from graft donor cells, collected 180 days after TCRalphabeta/CD19-depleted stem cell transplant. The receptors shown here come from a male patient between 10 and 17 years old who had a stem cell transplant for acute lymphoblastic leukemia, so the T cells may come from the graft donor.

This clonotype was counted a few times. This chain connects TRBV3-1 to TRBJ1-4; a possible D gene is TRBD1 (6 bases). V was pared by 1 base and J by 4 bases, with 13 bases between. Germline assignment: CDR1 LGHDT and CDR2 YNNKEL (reference sequence). The CDR3 is made up of 16 amino acids. The DNA for the CDR3 is TGTGCCAGCAGCCAAGTCAGACAGGTTCTTAATGAAAAACTGTTTTTT. Encoded protein: CASSQVRQVLNEKLFF.

The chain links TRBV2 to TRBJ1-4; D is possibly TRBD1 (6 bases). The germline V and J ends were trimmed by 7 bases and 10 bases, with 16 bases remaining between them. The CDR3 sequence is 13 residues long. Germline CDR1 is SNHLY and CDR2 is FYNNEI. The CDR3 here is CASTAKGVAKLFF. The CDR3 DNA sequence: TGTGCCAGCACGGCCAAGGGGGTAGCAAAACTGTTTTTT.

A note on this clonotype: Germline is not matched at one junction end, which may reflect a read error. J is TRBJ2-7 and V is TRBV14; weak D call: TRBD1 (6 bases). This CDR3 is 12 amino acids long. From germline, CDR1 is SGHDN and CDR2 FVKESK. CDR3 sequence reads: CASSRIGTRVCF. In DNA, the CDR3 is TGTGCCAGCAGCCGGATTGGGACAAGGGTTTGCTTC.

The chain uses TRBV29-1 and TRBJ1-5, with 8 bases matching TRBD1. The CDR3 loop spans 16 amino acids. V lost 6 bases to trimming and J lost 5 bases; unmatched junction nucleotides: 15. In germline, CDR1 is SQVTM, CDR2 ANQGSEA. As DNA, the CDR3 is TGCAGCGTGCCTGAGGCAGGGGGCTTCCTCTATCAGCCCCAGCATTTT. Protein product: CSVPEAGGFLYQPQHF.

A few counts support this clonotype. The CDR3 region is CASSQGSGRRTDTQYF. The CDR3, as DNA: TGCGCCAGCAGCCAAGGTAGCGGGAGGAGAACAGATACGCAGTATTTT. This chain links TRBV4-1 with TRBJ2-3; 10 bases are a match to TRBD2. Germline assignment: CDR1 MGHRA and CDR2 YSYEKL. Trimming cost V 1 base and J 3 bases; bases outside gene matches: 4. This CDR3 has 16 residues.

The chain has TRBV7-6 and TRBJ1-2; 7 bases fit TRBD1. J gave up 8 bases and V 1 base, and 7 bases lay outside the gene matches. Germline assignment: CDR1 SGHVS and CDR2 FNYEAQ. The CDR3 is 14 residues long. CDR3 loop: CASSLVAGGKGYTF. CDR3 DNA: TGTGCCAGCAGCTTAGTGGCAGGGGGGAAAGGCTACACCTTC.

This clonotype was found a few times. The chain has TRBV7-3 and TRBJ2-1; 8 bases are a match to TRBD2. The CDR3 has 16 amino acids. The V segment lost 5 bases and the J segment 6 bases; nucleotides outside the gene matches: 12. CDR1 and CDR2 (germline): SGHTA, FQGTGA. The CDR3 bases are TGTGCCAGCAGCCCCGCGGGGGGCGGAAATGGCAATGAGCAGTTCTTC. Amino acid sequence: CASSPAGGGNGNEQFF. The full variable domain, its missing parts supplied by reference TRBV7-3 and TRBJ2-1, is GAGVSQTPSNKVTEKGKYVELRCDPISGHTALYWYRQSLGQGPEFLIYFQGTGAADDSGLPNDRFFAVRPEGSVSTLKIQRTERGDSAVYLCASSPAGGGNGNEQFFGPGTRLTVL.

The chain has TRBV11-2 and TRBJ2-7; 7 bases line up with TRBD1. This CDR3 has 14 residues. The germline CDR1 and CDR2 sequences are SGHAT and FQNNGV. Trimming took 5 bases from V and 4 from J; bases not matched to a gene: 8. CDR3 sequence: CASSLSTGEYEQYF. The CDR3, as DNA: TGTGCCAGCAGCCTATCTACAGGGGAATACGAGCAGTACTTC.

V usage is TRBV20-1 and J usage is TRBJ2-6; D is unresolved. Germline lookup yields CDR1 DFQATT and CDR2 SNEGSKA (reference sequence). V gave up 4 bases and J gave up 4 bases, with 20 bases separating them. The CDR3 sequence is 17 residues long. CDR3 nucleotides: TGCAGTGCTATGGATGTAAGGGATTTCAGCGGGGCCAACGTCCTGACTTTC. It encodes CSAMDVRDFSGANVLTF.

This chain uses TRBV7-8 with TRBJ1-5; D uncertain. The CDR3 is made up of 14 amino acids. Trimming took off 4 bases at V and 2 bases at J, with 9 bases between the two ends. Germline CDR1 SGHVS, CDR2 FQNEAQ. The CDR3 loop reads CASSWREGNQPQHF. The CDR3, as DNA: TGTGCCAGCAGCTGGAGGGAGGGCAATCAGCCCCAGCATTTT.

The gene calls are TRBV7-9 and TRBJ2-5, with TRBD2 matching 7 bases. The J segment lost 4 bases and the V segment lost 4 bases, leaving 6 bases of the junction unmatched. The CDR3 is 14 residues long. The germline CDR1 and CDR2 sequences are SEHNR and FQNEAQ (reference sequence). As DNA, the CDR3 is TGTGCCAGCAGCTCCGCGGGGGTTCGAGAGACCCAGTACTTC. It codes for CASSSAGVRETQYF.

This chain joins TRBV12-3 or TRBV12-4 and TRBJ1-6; 10 bases fit TRBD1. Germline trimming cut 6 bases from V and 7 bases from J; bases unmatched to any gene: 6. This CDR3 spans 15 amino acids. In DNA form, the CDR3 reads TGTGCCAGCAGAGCCGGGACAGGGGTAAATTCACCCCTCCACTTT. Translating it yields CASRAGTGVNSPLHF.

CDR3 DNA: TGCAGTGCCCCGGGACTAGCGGGCTCCTACGAGCAGTACTTC. This encodes CSAPGLAGSYEQYF. The rearrangement links TRBV20-1 to TRBJ2-7; 12 bases are a match to TRBD2. V was clipped by 6 bases and J by 0 bases; unmatched bases: 3. From germline, CDR1 is DFQATT and CDR2 SNEGSKA (reference sequence). This CDR3 has 14 amino acids.

This chain links TRBV6-5 with TRBJ1-1; D is perhaps TRBD1 (6 bases). Germline assignment: CDR1 MNHEY and CDR2 SVGAGI. With 2 bases removed from V and 1 base from J, the gap between germline ends came to 11 bases. The CDR3 length is 15 residues. The CDR3 coding sequence is TGTGCCAGCAGTTACAGCAGGGGCCCGAACACTGAAGCTTTCTTT. This encodes CASSYSRGPNTEAFF.

The V and J genes are TRBV25-1 and TRBJ2-7, with TRBD2 identical over 7 bases. CDR1 is MGHDK and CDR2 is SYGVNS in the germline V gene. Trimming removed 0 bases from V and 3 bases from J; junction bases left unmatched: 8. The length of the CDR3 is 16 residues. In nucleotides, the CDR3 is TGTGCCAGCAGTGAATATCAAGGGAGGGAGGGCTACGAGCAGTACTTC. Residues: CASSEYQGREGYEQYF.

The chain employs TRBV20-1 and TRBJ1-2; D is possibly TRBD1 (5 bases). CDR3 length: 13 amino acids. CDR1 DFQATT and CDR2 SNEGSKA come from the germline V gene (reference sequence). With 3 bases removed from V and 1 base from J, the gap between germline ends came to 9 bases. The CDR3 nucleotides read TGCAGTGCTAGGGGGCAGTATAACTATGGCTACACCTTC. Protein sequence: CSARGQYNYGYTF.

This clonotype was found a few times. The rearrangement uses TRBV5-5 and TRBJ1-2; no definite D call. Trimming cost V 3 bases and J 6 bases, with 18 bases left between them. Germline loops: CDR1 SGHKS, CDR2 YYEKEE (reference sequence). This CDR3 spans 15 amino acids. The CDR3 sequence: CASSSKGWKGDGYTF. The CDR3 DNA reads TGTGCCAGCAGCTCCAAAGGTTGGAAGGGCGATGGCTACACCTTC.

Only a few counts were recorded for this clonotype. The chain employs TRBV11-3 and TRBJ2-2; no definite D call. The CDR3 is made up of 14 amino acids. The ends were cut back, 5 bases at V and 0 bases at J, with 7 bases in the middle. The germline CDR1 and CDR2 sequences are SGHNT and YENEEA. The CDR3 nucleotides are TGTGCCAGCAGCCCCTGGCCGAACACCGGGGAGCTGTTTTTT. Amino acid sequence: CASSPWPNTGELFF. The whole variable domain, remainder taken from reference TRBV11-3 and TRBJ2-2, is EAGVVQSPRYKIIEKKQPVAFWCNPISGHNTLYWYLQNLGQGPELLIRYENEEAVDDSQLPKDRFSAERLKGVDSTLKIQPAELGDSAVYLCASSPWPNTGELFFGEGSRLTVL.

The rearrangement joins TRBV5-1 to TRBJ2-1; TRBD1 matches at 9 bases. There are 17 residues in the CDR3. V dropped 0 bases and J dropped 6; count of bases not matched to a gene: 10. Germline V gene sequence: CDR1 SGHRS, CDR2 YFSETQ. The CDR3 coding sequence is TGCGCCAGCAGCTTGGCCTGGAGGACAGGGGCCTTCAATGAGCAGTTCTTC. Amino acid sequence: CASSLAWRTGAFNEQFF. Full variable domain (missing parts from reference TRBV5-1 and TRBJ2-1): KAGVTQTPRYLIKTRGQQVTLSCSPISGHRSVSWYQQTPGQGLQFLFEYFSETQRNKGNFPGRFSGRQFSNSRSEMNVSTLELGDSALYLCASSLAWRTGAFNEQFFGPGTRLTVL.

The chain carries TRBV5-1 and TRBJ1-3; no reliable D call. Trimming stripped 5 bases from V and 0 bases from J, with 9 bases between. In germline, CDR1 is SGHRS, CDR2 YFSETQ. The CDR3 covers 14 residues. CDR3 in DNA: TGCGCCAGCAGTAGCCTTCTCTCTGGAAACACCATATATTTT. Its protein is CASSSLLSGNTIYF.

The chain couples TRBV5-1 to TRBJ1-2; 8 positions agree with TRBD1. V was pared by 0 bases and J by 4 bases, with 5 bases of the junction left unmatched. The CDR3 spans 15 residues. Germline assignment: CDR1 SGHRS and CDR2 YFSETQ. The CDR3 spells CASSLGDRGAYGYTF. CDR3 DNA: TGCGCCAGCAGCTTGGGCGACAGGGGCGCCTATGGCTACACCTTC. The variable domain in full, completed from reference TRBV5-1 and TRBJ1-2, reads KAGVTQTPRYLIKTRGQQVTLSCSPISGHRSVSWYQQTPGQGLQFLFEYFSETQRNKGNFPGRFSGRQFSNSRSEMNVSTLELGDSALYLCASSLGDRGAYGYTFGSGTRLTVV.

The chain joins TRBV18 to TRBJ1-6, with a tentative D call TRBD1 (5 bases). Between the trimmed V and J ends, which lost 1 base and 8 bases, there was a span of 12 bases. This CDR3 has 15 amino acids. Germline V gene sequence: CDR1 KGHSH, CDR2 LQKENI. CDR3 sequence: CASSPLQGWDSPLHF. The CDR3 nucleotides read TGTGCCAGCTCACCACTTCAGGGATGGGATTCACCCCTCCACTTT.

The chain has TRBV14 and TRBJ1-1; perhaps TRBD1 as D (5 bases). Trimming shortened V by 1 base and J by 4 bases, and 13 bases separated the two germline ends. The CDR3 is made up of 15 amino acids. The V gene's germline CDR1 is SGHDN and CDR2 FVKESK. CDR3 sequence (DNA): TGTGCCAGCAGCCAAGCTTTTAAAGGGGCCACTGAAGCTTTCTTT. Translation: CASSQAFKGATEAFF.

Only a few counts were recorded for this clonotype. This chain uses TRBV7-9 with TRBJ2-5; 9 nucleotides agree with TRBD1. The trim removed 0 bases at V and 4 bases at J, leaving 3 bases unmatched. This CDR3 region has 15 residues. The germline V gene encodes CDR1 SEHNR and CDR2 FQNEAQ (reference sequence). CDR3 in amino acids: CASSLAAGQGETQYF. CDR3 nucleotide sequence: TGTGCCAGCAGCTTAGCCGCGGGACAGGGAGAGACCCAGTACTTC. Variable domain in full (rest from reference TRBV7-9 and TRBJ2-5): DTGVSQNPRHKITKRGQNVTFRCDPISEHNRLYWYRQTLGQGPEFLTYFQNEAQLEKSRLLSDRFSAERPKGSFSTLEIQRTEQGDSAMYLCASSLAAGQGETQYFGPGTRLLVL.

Ten or more counts support this clonotype. The chain links TRBV5-1 to TRBJ2-7, with 9 bases matching TRBD2. This CDR3 contains 14 residues. V trimming: 4 bases; J trimming: 1 base; junction bases outside the gene matches: 3. CDR1 and CDR2 from the germline V gene are SGHRS and YFSETQ. The CDR3 protein is CASSPAGGSYEQYF. The CDR3 DNA reads TGCGCCAGCAGCCCGGCGGGGGGGTCCTACGAGCAGTACTTC.

The chain is built from TRBV4-1 and TRBJ2-1, with D perhaps matching TRBD2 (6 bases). V lost 3 bases to trimming and J lost 4 bases, with 10 bases between them. The germline V gene has CDR1 MGHRA and CDR2 YSYEKL. The CDR3 is 14 residues long. The CDR3 protein is CASSQAGTYNEQFF. The CDR3 coding sequence is TGCGCCAGCAGCCAGGCAGGGACTTACAATGAGCAGTTCTTC.

CDR3: CASSFADGSNYGYTF. Written as DNA, the CDR3 is TGCGCCAGCAGCTTTGCGGACGGCTCTAACTATGGCTACACCTTC. This chain uses TRBV5-1 with TRBJ1-2; D gene unclear. Trimming took off 2 bases at V and 0 bases at J, with 11 bases between the two ends. This CDR3 is built from 15 residues. Per germline, CDR1 SGHRS and CDR2 YFSETQ.

The sample holds a few counts of this clonotype. The chain employs TRBV6-5 and TRBJ2-1; a possible D gene is TRBD1 (6 bases). V was cut by 0 bases and J by 4 bases, with 10 bases left in between. Germline V gene sequence: CDR1 MNHEY, CDR2 SVGAGI. The CDR3 loop spans 15 amino acids. CDR3 in DNA: TGTGCCAGCAGTTACTCGGGGACAAGTTACAATGAGCAGTTCTTC. This codes for CASSYSGTSYNEQFF.